These T cell receptor beta chains were read from a single sample in a study of cytomegalovirus exposure and HLA in healthy donors. Sequencing used immunoSEQ multiplex PCR; TCRdb keeps in-frame clones, though not all of them. The sample yields about 110,000 clones, 80% to 85% seen once. The specimen was PBMCs. These receptors came from a man aged 30-40 years in good health and CMV-seropositive. Each CDR3 is given with its conserved first and last residue. The D gene is left open where the match is weak. The size field is filled for only some rows; it gives once, few, many or a size class.

d_call	clone_size	v_call	j_call	cdr3_nt	cdr3_aa
TRBD1	once	TRBV28	TRBJ2-1	TGTGCCAGCAGTGGGGGGACAGGGGTCGGCAATGAGCAGTTCTTC	CASSGGTGVGNEQFF
TRBD2	once	TRBV2	TRBJ2-1	TGTGCCAGCAGTCTACTAGCGGGGGGCAATGAGCAGTTCTTC	CASSLLAGGNEQFF
TRBD1	-	TRBV12-5	TRBJ2-5	TGTGCTAGTGGTAGCATACAGGGGGGCCAAGAGACCCAGTACTTC	CASGSIQGGQETQYF
-	-	TRBV29-1	TRBJ2-1	TGCAGCGCCCTGATGGGGGCCTCGGGGTTCTTC	CSALMGASGFF
-	-	TRBV5-1	TRBJ2-2	TGCGCCAGCAGCTTGACCACGGGACAGAACACCGGGGAGCTGTTTTTT	CASSLTTGQNTGELFF
TRBD1	-	TRBV5-4	TRBJ2-3	TGTGCCAGCAGCTTGGAAGGGGGCGATACGCAGTATTTT	CASSLEGGDTQYF
-	once	TRBV4-1	TRBJ2-6	TGCGCCAGCAGCCCTCAGATTGGGGCCAACGTCCTGACTTTC	CASSPQIGANVLTF
-	-	TRBV5-1	TRBJ2-5	TGCGCCAGCAGCTTGCAGGGTAGTAAACAAGAGACCCAGTACTTC	CASSLQGSKQETQYF
-	-	TRBV1	TRBJ2-3	TGCACCAGCAGCCACACTAGCGGGGGGGGAATCACAGATACGCAGTATTTT	CTSSHTSGGGITDTQYF
TRBD2	-	TRBV5-1	TRBJ2-1	TGCGCCAGCAAGGGTGGCGGGGGATACAATGAGCAGTTCTTC	CASKGGGGYNEQFF
-	-	TRBV19	TRBJ1-5	TGTGCCAGTACGCAGGGGAAGCCGCATAGCAATCAGCCCCAGCATTTT	CASTQGKPHSNQPQHF
-	once	TRBV6-6	TRBJ1-4	TGTGCCAGCACCCTACCGGGGGGGGCTGGAGAAAAACTGTTTTTT	CASTLPGGAGEKLFF
TRBD1	-	TRBV27	TRBJ1-1	TGTGCCAGCCGTCGGGACAGGTCAAACACTGAAGCTTTCTTT	CASRRDRSNTEAFF
-	-	TRBV7-2	TRBJ2-5	TGTGCCAGCAAAAGGACATTTCAAGAGACCCAGTACTTC	CASKRTFQETQYF
-	-	TRBV2	TRBJ1-1	TGTGCCAGCAGTGGCGTAGCCTACACTGAAGCTTTCTTT	CASSGVAYTEAFF
-	-	TRBV7-8	TRBJ2-5	TGTGCCAGCAGCTTAGAGAGGATTGGGGAGACCCAGTACTTC	CASSLERIGETQYF
TRBD2	-	TRBV4-3	TRBJ2-2	TGCGCCAGCAGTGGAACTAGCGGGGGGGACTCCGGGGAGCTGTTTTTT	CASSGTSGGDSGELFF
-	-	TRBV6-1	TRBJ2-5	TGTGCCAGCAGCCCTCGGCAGGGCGGCCGGGAGACCCAGTACTTC	CASSPRQGGRETQYF
-	-	TRBV6-5	TRBJ2-7	TGTGCCAGCAGTTCTGACAGGGGAGGGTACGAGCAGTACTTC	CASSSDRGGYEQYF
-	-	TRBV15	TRBJ1-1	TGTGCCACCAGCCGCGGGCCCTCCGGGGACACTGAAGCTTTCTTT	CATSRGPSGDTEAFF
TRBD2	-	TRBV5-1	TRBJ2-3	TGCGCCAGTGAACGGACTAGCGGGGTGACAGATACGCAGTATTTT	CASERTSGVTDTQYF
-	-	TRBV9	TRBJ2-7	TGTGCCAGCAGCGTCCATCCGGGGTGGGACAACCTCTACGAGCAGTACTTC	CASSVHPGWDNLYEQYF
-	-	TRBV19	TRBJ1-4	TGTGCCAGTAGTCCCTCCGGGGGAGGGGTTAGTGAAAAACTGTTTTTT	CASSPSGGGVSEKLFF
TRBD2	many	TRBV7-3	TRBJ2-1	TGTGCCAGCAGCTTAGGCAGCGGGGTCTACAATGAGCAGTTCTTC	CASSLGSGVYNEQFF
-	-	TRBV28	TRBJ2-1	TGTGCCAGCAGTGATATCCGGAATGAGCAGTTCTTC	CASSDIRNEQFF
TRBD1	-	TRBV7-6	TRBJ2-3	TGTGCCAGCAGCTTCGGACAGGGAGGAAGCACAGATACGCAGTATTTT	CASSFGQGGSTDTQYF
TRBD1	-	TRBV5-1	TRBJ1-2	TGCGCCAGCAGCCCGGAACAGGGGATTGGGGATGGCTACACCTTC	CASSPEQGIGDGYTF
TRBD1	-	TRBV5-1	TRBJ2-5	TGCGCCAGCAGCTTGGAGGGGACAGAAGAGACCCAGTACTTC	CASSLEGTEETQYF
-	-	TRBV5-6	TRBJ1-2	TGTGCCAGCAGCGCCGCGGGGGCGAATGGCTACACCTTC	CASSAAGANGYTF
TRBD2	-	TRBV6-1	TRBJ2-1	TGTGCCAGCAGTGCGACCCTAGCGGGGGGGGAGCAGTTCTTC	CASSATLAGGEQFF
-	-	TRBV29-1	TRBJ2-7	TGCAGCGCCTCTTACGGGGTTTCCTACGAGCAGTACTTC	CSASYGVSYEQYF
-	once	TRBV11-2	TRBJ2-3	TGTGCCAGCAGCTTATTCCGACTAGAGGCAGATACGCAGTATTTT	CASSLFRLEADTQYF
TRBD2	-	TRBV7-9	TRBJ2-5	TGTGCCGGCAGCTTAGAACTAGCGATGGGAGAGACCCAGTACTTC	CAGSLELAMGETQYF
TRBD1	-	TRBV9	TRBJ1-6	TGTGCCAGCAGCGTGACGGGACAGAAGAATTCACCCCTCCACTTT	CASSVTGQKNSPLHF
-	few	TRBV7-9	TRBJ2-7	TGTGCCAGCAGCGAAACGCCGTGGGGCATACCGCGTTACGAGCAGTACTTC	CASSETPWGIPRYEQYF
-	once	TRBV6-1	TRBJ2-7	TGTGCCAGCTTCGCCGAACGGGGGAGGGAGCAGTACTTC	CASFAERGREQYF
-	-	TRBV19	TRBJ2-7	TGTGCCACTCAGGAACATTCCTACGAGCAGTACTTC	CATQEHSYEQYF
TRBD1	-	TRBV6-1	TRBJ1-6	TGTGCCAGCAGTGTACAGGGGGCTAATGAACCCCTCCACTTT	CASSVQGANEPLHF
TRBD2	-	TRBV5-1	TRBJ2-5	TGCGCCAGCAGCCGGACTAGCGGGGAGCAGACCCAGTACTTC	CASSRTSGEQTQYF
TRBD1	-	TRBV5-1	TRBJ1-4	TGCGCCAGCAGCTCCTGGACAGGGGAGAATGAAAAACTGTTTTTT	CASSSWTGENEKLFF
-	-	TRBV18	TRBJ2-3	TGTGCCAGCTCACGGACTTCTAGCACAGATACGCAGTATTTT	CASSRTSSTDTQYF
-	few	TRBV2	TRBJ1-5	TGTGCCAGCAGTGGCGGCAATCAGCCCCAGCATTTT	CASSGGNQPQHF
TRBD1	once	TRBV5-1	TRBJ2-7	TGCGCCAGCAGCTTGGCCCAGACAGGGGACGAGCAGTACTTC	CASSLAQTGDEQYF
-	few	TRBV2	TRBJ2-3	TGTGCCAGCAGTGAAGAAACAGGGTCAGATACGCAGTATTTT	CASSEETGSDTQYF
-	-	TRBV5-1	TRBJ2-3	TGCGCCAGCAGCGTGAACCTCGGGGGGCTAGCGGTCACAGATACGCAGTATTTT	CASSVNLGGLAVTDTQYF
-	-	TRBV4-2	TRBJ1-3	TGTGCCAGCAGCCGGACAGCAGGGGTATCTCTCTCTGGAAACACCATATATTTT	CASSRTAGVSLSGNTIYF
TRBD1	-	TRBV5-6	TRBJ1-6	TGTGCCAGCGTAACACAGGGGAATTCACCCCTCCACTTT	CASVTQGNSPLHF
TRBD1	-	TRBV6-6	TRBJ1-3	TGTGCCAGCAGAGAGGGGGCGTCAAACTCTGGAAACACCATATATTTT	CASREGASNSGNTIYF
-	-	TRBV6-1	TRBJ2-2	TGTGCCAGCAGTCCTGAGACAGGAACCGGCGGGGAGCTGTTTTTT	CASSPETGTGGELFF
-	-	TRBV14	TRBJ2-1	TGTGCCAGCAGCCACGCAGGTACCAATGAGCAGTTCTTC	CASSHAGTNEQFF
TRBD1	-	TRBV10-3	TRBJ1-4	TGTGCCATCAGTGAGTCTGGGACAGGGGATGAAAAACTGTTTTTT	CAISESGTGDEKLFF
TRBD2	few	TRBV4-1	TRBJ2-7	TGCGCCAGCAGCCGGGTGGGGACTAGCGCCGTGGGGGAGCAGTACTTC	CASSRVGTSAVGEQYF
TRBD2	-	TRBV4-1	TRBJ2-3	TGCGCCAGCAGCAACGATCCGGGACTAGCGATCCGCACAGATACGCAGTATTTT	CASSNDPGLAIRTDTQYF
TRBD1	-	TRBV7-2	TRBJ1-2	TGTGCCAGCAGCTCGGACAGGGTTCGGGGCTACACCTTC	CASSSDRVRGYTF
TRBD1	-	TRBV28	TRBJ2-7	TGTGCCAGCAGTGGCACAGGGGCCGAGCAGTACTTC	CASSGTGAEQYF